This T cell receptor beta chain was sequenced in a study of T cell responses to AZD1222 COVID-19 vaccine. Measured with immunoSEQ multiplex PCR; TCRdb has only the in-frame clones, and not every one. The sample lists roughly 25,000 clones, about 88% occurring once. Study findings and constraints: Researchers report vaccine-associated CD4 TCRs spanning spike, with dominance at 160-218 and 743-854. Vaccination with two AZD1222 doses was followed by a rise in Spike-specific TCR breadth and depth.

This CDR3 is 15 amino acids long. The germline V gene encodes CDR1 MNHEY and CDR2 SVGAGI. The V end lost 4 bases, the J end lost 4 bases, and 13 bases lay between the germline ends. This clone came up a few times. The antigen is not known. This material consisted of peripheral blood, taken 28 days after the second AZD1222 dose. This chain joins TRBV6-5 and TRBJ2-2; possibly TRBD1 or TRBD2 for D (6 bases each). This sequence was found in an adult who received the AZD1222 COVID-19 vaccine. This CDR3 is CASSSGATGTGELFF. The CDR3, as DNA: TGTGCCAGCAGTTCGGGGGCCACAGGCACCGGGGAGCTGTTTTTT.